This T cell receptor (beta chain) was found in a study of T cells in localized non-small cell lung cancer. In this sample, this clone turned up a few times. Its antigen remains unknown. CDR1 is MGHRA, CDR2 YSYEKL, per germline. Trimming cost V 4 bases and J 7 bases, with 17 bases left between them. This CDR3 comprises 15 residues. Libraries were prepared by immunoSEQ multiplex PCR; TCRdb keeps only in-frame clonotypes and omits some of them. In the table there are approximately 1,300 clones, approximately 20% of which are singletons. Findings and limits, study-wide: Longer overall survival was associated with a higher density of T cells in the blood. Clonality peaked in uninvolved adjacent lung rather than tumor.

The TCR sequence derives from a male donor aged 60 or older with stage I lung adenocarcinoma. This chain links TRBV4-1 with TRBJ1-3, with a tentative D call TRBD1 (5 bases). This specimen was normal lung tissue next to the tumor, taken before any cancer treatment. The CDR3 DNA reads TGCGCCAGCAGCCCGGAACGGGACCCGAGGAACACCATATATTTT. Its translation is CASSPERDPRNTIYF.